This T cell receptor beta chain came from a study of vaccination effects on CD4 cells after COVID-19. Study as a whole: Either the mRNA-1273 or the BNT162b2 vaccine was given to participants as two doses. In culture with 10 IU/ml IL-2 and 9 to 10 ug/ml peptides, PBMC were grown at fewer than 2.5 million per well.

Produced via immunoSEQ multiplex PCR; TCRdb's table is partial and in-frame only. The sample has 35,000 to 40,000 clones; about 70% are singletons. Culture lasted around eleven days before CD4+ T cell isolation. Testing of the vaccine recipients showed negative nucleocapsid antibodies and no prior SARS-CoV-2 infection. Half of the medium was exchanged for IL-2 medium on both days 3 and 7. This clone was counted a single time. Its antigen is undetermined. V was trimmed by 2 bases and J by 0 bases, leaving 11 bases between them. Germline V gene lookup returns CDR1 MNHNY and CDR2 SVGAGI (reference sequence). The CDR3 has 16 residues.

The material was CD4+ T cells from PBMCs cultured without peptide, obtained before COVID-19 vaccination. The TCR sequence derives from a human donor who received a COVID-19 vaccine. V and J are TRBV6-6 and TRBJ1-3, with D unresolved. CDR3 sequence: CASSYNLRGSGNTIYF. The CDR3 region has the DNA TGTGCCAGCAGTTACAACTTACGGGGCTCTGGAAACACCATATATTTT.